The 19 T cell receptor beta chains in this list originate from one sample, sequenced in a study of neurological immune-mediated disorders. Each CDR3 protein gets one entry after TCRdb re-called the 5' RACE reads with MiXCR. The sample lists roughly 56,000 distinct CDR3 sequences; 9.5% to 12% were seen once. The source material was PBMCs. The receptors shown here come from a man aged 60-69 years in good health.

This clonotype was counted at least ten times. V usage is TRBV12-3 or TRBV12-4 and J usage is TRBJ2-1; 9 positions agree with TRBD2. V lost 6 bases to trimming and J lost 3 bases; unmatched junction nucleotides: 9. CDR3 length: 16 amino acids. The CDR3 region has the DNA TGTGCCAGCAGCTCTATGGGACTAGCCGACTACAATGAGCAGTTCTTC. Its translation is CASSSMGLADYNEQFF.

This clonotype was observed at least ten times. This chain uses TRBV20-1 with TRBJ2-7, with D uncertain. CDR3 length: 11 amino acids. Germline V gives CDR1 DFQATT, CDR2 SNEGSKA (reference sequence). V was shortened by 3 bases and J by 7 bases, with 10 bases between the two germline ends. The CDR3 DNA reads TGCAGTGCTAGGGGCCCCGGTGAGCAGTACTTC. This encodes CSARGPGEQYF.

This clonotype was recorded many times. The rearrangement uses TRBV7-2 and TRBJ1-2; D uncertain. Germline CDR1 is SGHTA and CDR2 is FQGNSA. Trimming removed 5 bases from V and 11 bases from J, with 18 bases in between. The CDR3 loop spans 13 amino acids. CDR3 residues: CASSEGPEKRYTF. The CDR3 DNA sequence: TGTGCCAGCAGCGAGGGCCCTGAGAAACGGTACACCTTC.

This clonotype appeared many times. This sequence joins TRBV7-2 and TRBJ1-5; 7 nucleotides line up with TRBD1. Germline V gene sequence: CDR1 SGHTA, CDR2 FQGNSA. The CDR3 runs 15 residues. The trim removed 4 bases at V and 6 bases at J, leaving 9 bases unmatched. The CDR3 spells CASSSRQGIFQPQHF. CDR3 DNA: TGTGCCAGCAGCTCCAGACAGGGTATTTTTCAGCCCCAGCATTTT.

Many counts were recorded for this clonotype. V is TRBV6-1 and J is TRBJ2-3, with 9 bases matching TRBD1. This CDR3 has 16 amino acids. Germline CDR1 is MNHNS and CDR2 is SASEGT. J lost 1 base, V lost 6 bases, and 8 bases had no gene match. DNA for the CDR3: TGTGCCAGCAGGAACACCGGGACAGGGCGCACAGATACGCAGTATTTT. Translation: CASRNTGTGRTDTQYF.

This clonotype was found many times. V gene TRBV11-2 combines with J gene TRBJ2-1, with 8 bases lining up with TRBD1. CDR3 length: 15 amino acids. V lost 1 base, J lost 9 bases, and 8 bases stayed unmatched. Germline V gene lookup returns CDR1 SGHAT and CDR2 FQNNGV. The chain's CDR3 is CASSLGQGASGEQFF. In nucleotides, the CDR3 is TGTGCCAGCAGCTTAGGTCAGGGGGCTTCGGGTGAGCAGTTCTTC.

This chain connects TRBV7-9 to TRBJ2-1, with a weak D call TRBD2 (5 bases). CDR1 SEHNR and CDR2 FQNEAQ come from the germline V gene (reference sequence). The V end lost 0 bases, the J end lost 8 bases, and 11 bases lay between the germline ends. CDR3 length: 14 residues. CDR3 nucleotides: TGTGCCAGCAGCTTAGCGTCGGGGAAGGATGAGCAGTTCTTC. This codes for CASSLASGKDEQFF.

The CDR3 DNA is TGTGCCAGCAGTCCGGGACTAGCGGGGGTGGGAGAGACCCAGTACTTC. Translation: CASSPGLAGVGETQYF. This chain uses TRBV12-3 or TRBV12-4 with TRBJ2-5, with TRBD2 identical over 14 bases. Trimming removed 5 bases from V and 4 bases from J; junction bases left unmatched: 6. The CDR3 sequence is 16 residues long.

This clonotype was seen ten or more times. This chain links TRBV5-1 with TRBJ2-5, with 10 bases lining up with TRBD1. The CDR3 runs 15 residues. In germline, CDR1 is SGHRS, CDR2 YFSETQ. With 6 bases clipped from V and 1 base from J, the junction kept 6 bases outside the gene matches. In nucleotides, the CDR3 is TGCGCCAGCAACAGCGGACAGGGGGGCCAAGAGACCCAGTACTTC. Translating it yields CASNSGQGGQETQYF.

The J gene is TRBJ2-3, the V gene TRBV12-3 or TRBV12-4; D gene unclear. V lost 9 bases and J 1 base, leaving 14 bases between the germline ends. The CDR3 totals 14 residues. The CDR3 is CASLKQLRTDTQYF. The CDR3 coding sequence is TGTGCCAGTTTAAAACAGCTCCGCACAGATACGCAGTATTTT.

About this clonotype itself: One end of the junction is discordant with germline, which a read error may explain. The V call is TRBV5-1, the J call TRBJ2-5; D remains ambiguous. Germline CDR1 is SGHRS and CDR2 is YFSETQ. This CDR3 has 14 residues. CDR3 nucleotides: TGCGCCAGCAGCTTTTCCCTCAGTTCAGAGACCAAGTACTTC. This sequence encodes CASSFSLSSETKYF.

This clonotype has at least ten counts. The chain couples TRBV20-1 to TRBJ1-5, with a possible D match to TRBD1 (5 bases). The CDR3 loop spans 15 amino acids. The V and J ends lost 2 bases and 4 bases respectively, with 15 bases between them. CDR1 and CDR2 (germline): DFQATT, SNEGSKA (reference sequence). In DNA form, the CDR3 reads TGCAGTGCTAGACCGCCGGGGGGGGAAAATCAGCCCCAGCATTTT. It translates to CSARPPGGENQPQHF.

Ten or more counts support this clonotype. J is TRBJ2-5 and V is TRBV12-3 or TRBV12-4, with D tentatively TRBD1 or TRBD2 (5 bases each). The CDR3 loop spans 15 amino acids. The V and J ends lost 6 bases and 5 bases respectively, with 19 bases between them. This chain's CDR3 is CASSAVGAGAETQYF. The CDR3 DNA sequence: TGTGCCAGCAGCGCCGTTGGGGCGGGTGCGGAGACCCAGTACTTC.

This clonotype was detected many times. The chain uses TRBV6-2 or TRBV6-3 and TRBJ1-3, with D unresolved. Trimming left V 5 bases short and J 0 bases short, with 14 bases between. This CDR3 is 16 amino acids long. CDR1 is MNHEY and CDR2 is SVGEGT in the germline V gene. CDR3 nucleotide sequence: TGTGCCAGCAGTAGCCCGGTGGATGGCTCTGGAAACACCATATATTTT. This translates into CASSSPVDGSGNTIYF.

This clonotype has at least ten counts. The chain links TRBV7-2 to TRBJ2-5; D gene uncertain. The V gene lost 1 base and the J gene lost 5 bases, with 17 bases spanning the gap. The V gene's germline CDR1 is SGHTA and CDR2 FQGNSA. The CDR3 is 16 amino acids. CDR3 sequence: CASSLGGPGASETQYF. The CDR3 region has the DNA TGTGCCAGCAGCTTAGGGGGTCCAGGCGCATCGGAGACCCAGTACTTC.

This clonotype was seen repeatedly, ten times or more. J is TRBJ1-1 and V is TRBV7-2; the match to TRBD1 covers 8 bases. Germline values: CDR1 SGHTA, CDR2 FQGNSA. V lost 5 bases to trimming and J lost 7 bases; unmatched junction nucleotides: 3. The CDR3 contains 12 residues. The CDR3 is CASSTQGVEAFF. CDR3 sequence (DNA): TGTGCCAGCAGCACACAGGGGGTTGAAGCTTTCTTT.

The V gene is TRBV7-8, the J gene TRBJ1-4; 8 bases agree with TRBD1. The CDR3 sequence is 15 residues long. Germline lookup yields CDR1 SGHVS and CDR2 FQNEAQ. Trimming at V came to 2 bases and at J to 8 bases, leaving 7 bases not matched to a gene. Written as DNA, the CDR3 is TGTGCCAGCAGCTTAACAGGGACAGGCAGAGAAAAACTGTTTTTT. It specifies CASSLTGTGREKLFF.

There are many counts of this clonotype. The gene calls are TRBV6-6 and TRBJ1-5; D perhaps matches TRBD1 (6 bases). V shed 7 bases and J shed 1 base, with 14 bases lying between them. Germline V gives CDR1 MNHNY, CDR2 SVGAGI (reference sequence). The CDR3 is 15 residues long. The CDR3 protein is CASKVTGISNQPQHF. The CDR3 DNA follows: TGTGCCAGCAAGGTAACAGGGATCAGCAATCAGCCCCAGCATTTT.

This clonotype showed up many times. The CDR3 DNA reads as TGTGCCATCAGTGGATCCGGGACAGACTATGGCTACACCTTC. This gives the protein CAISGSGTDYGYTF. V is TRBV10-3 and J is TRBJ1-2, with 7 bases fitting TRBD1. Germline CDR1 is ENHRY and CDR2 is SYGVKD. Losses at the gene ends were 4 bases for V and 3 bases for J; bases not matched to a gene: 5. The CDR3 extends over 14 amino acids.